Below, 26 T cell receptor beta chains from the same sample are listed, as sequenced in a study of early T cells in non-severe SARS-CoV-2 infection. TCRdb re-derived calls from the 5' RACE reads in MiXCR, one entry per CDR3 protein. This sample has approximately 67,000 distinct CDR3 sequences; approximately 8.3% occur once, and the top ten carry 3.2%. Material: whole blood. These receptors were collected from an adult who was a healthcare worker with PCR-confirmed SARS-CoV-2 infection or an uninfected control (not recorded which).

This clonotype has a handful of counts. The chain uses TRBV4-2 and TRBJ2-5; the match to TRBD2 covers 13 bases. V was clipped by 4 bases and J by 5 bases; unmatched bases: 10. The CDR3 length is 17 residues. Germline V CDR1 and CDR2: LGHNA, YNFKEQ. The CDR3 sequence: CASSLGLAGAMGETQYF. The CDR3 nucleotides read TGTGCCAGCAGCCTTGGACTAGCGGGAGCGATGGGGGAGACCCAGTACTTC.

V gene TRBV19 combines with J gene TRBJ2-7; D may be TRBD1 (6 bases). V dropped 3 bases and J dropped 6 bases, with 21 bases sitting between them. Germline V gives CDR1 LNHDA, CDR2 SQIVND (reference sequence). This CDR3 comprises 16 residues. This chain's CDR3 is CASSIADSTLGSEQYF. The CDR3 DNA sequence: TGTGCCAGTAGTATCGCGGACAGTACCCTGGGGAGCGAGCAGTACTTC. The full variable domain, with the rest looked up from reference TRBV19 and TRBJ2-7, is DGGITQSPKYLFRKEGQNVTLSCEQNLNHDAMYWYRQDPGQGLRLIYYSQIVNDFQKGDIAEGYSVSREKKESFPLTVTSAQKNPTAFYLCASSIADSTLGSEQYFGPGTRLTVT.

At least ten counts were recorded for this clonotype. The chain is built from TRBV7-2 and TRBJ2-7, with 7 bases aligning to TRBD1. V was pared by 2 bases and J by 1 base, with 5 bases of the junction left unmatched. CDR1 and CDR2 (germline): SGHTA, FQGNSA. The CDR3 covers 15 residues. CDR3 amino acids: CASSLSTGISYEQYF. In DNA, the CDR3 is TGTGCCAGCAGCTTATCGACAGGGATATCCTACGAGCAGTACTTC.

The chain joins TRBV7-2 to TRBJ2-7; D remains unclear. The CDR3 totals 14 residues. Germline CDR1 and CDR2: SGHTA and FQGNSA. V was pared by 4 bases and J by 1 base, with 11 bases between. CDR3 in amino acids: CASSSRVGSYEQYF. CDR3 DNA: TGTGCCAGCAGCTCAAGGGTCGGTTCCTACGAGCAGTACTTC.

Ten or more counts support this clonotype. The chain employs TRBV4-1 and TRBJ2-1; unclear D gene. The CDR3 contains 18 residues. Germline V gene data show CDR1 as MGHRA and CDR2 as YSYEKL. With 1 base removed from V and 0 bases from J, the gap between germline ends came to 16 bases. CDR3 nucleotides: TGCGCCAGCAGCCAAGTTGATATGGGTTTTAGCTCCTACAATGAGCAGTTCTTC. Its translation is CASSQVDMGFSSYNEQFF.

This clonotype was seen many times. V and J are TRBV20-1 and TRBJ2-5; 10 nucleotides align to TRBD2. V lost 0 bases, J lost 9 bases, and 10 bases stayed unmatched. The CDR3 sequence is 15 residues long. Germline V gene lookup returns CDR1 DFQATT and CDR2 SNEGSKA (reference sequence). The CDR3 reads CSARDGLAVKVAQYF. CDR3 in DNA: TGCAGTGCTAGAGACGGACTAGCGGTAAAGGTCGCCCAGTACTTC.

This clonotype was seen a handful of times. This chain's CDR3 is CASSLLLAGLEQYF. DNA for the CDR3: TGTGCCAGCAGCTTACTCCTAGCGGGATTGGAGCAGTACTTC. The J gene is TRBJ2-7, the V gene TRBV11-2, with 9 bases identical to TRBD2. The CDR3 is made up of 14 amino acids. The germline gives CDR1 SGHAT, CDR2 FQNNGV. V dropped 2 bases and J dropped 7; count of bases not matched to a gene: 6.

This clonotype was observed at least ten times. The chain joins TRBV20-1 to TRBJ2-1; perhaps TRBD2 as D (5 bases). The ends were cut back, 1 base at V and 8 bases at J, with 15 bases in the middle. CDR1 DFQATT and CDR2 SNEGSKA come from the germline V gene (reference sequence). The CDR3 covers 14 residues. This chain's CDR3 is CSARGELGFHEQFF. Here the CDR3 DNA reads TGCAGTGCTAGAGGGGAGTTGGGTTTCCATGAGCAGTTCTTC.

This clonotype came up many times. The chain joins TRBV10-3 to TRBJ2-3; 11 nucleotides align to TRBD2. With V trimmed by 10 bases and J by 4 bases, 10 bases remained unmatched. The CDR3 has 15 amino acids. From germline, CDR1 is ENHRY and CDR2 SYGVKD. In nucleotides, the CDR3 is TGTGCCACTTACTCTAGCGGGAGGATGGCAGATACGCAGTATTTT. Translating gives CATYSSGRMADTQYF.

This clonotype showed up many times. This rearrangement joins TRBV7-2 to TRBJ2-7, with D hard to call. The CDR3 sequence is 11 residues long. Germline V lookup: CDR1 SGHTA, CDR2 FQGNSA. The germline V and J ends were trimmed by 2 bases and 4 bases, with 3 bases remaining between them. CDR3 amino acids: CASSLHYEQYF. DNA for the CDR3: TGTGCCAGCAGCTTACATTACGAGCAGTACTTC.

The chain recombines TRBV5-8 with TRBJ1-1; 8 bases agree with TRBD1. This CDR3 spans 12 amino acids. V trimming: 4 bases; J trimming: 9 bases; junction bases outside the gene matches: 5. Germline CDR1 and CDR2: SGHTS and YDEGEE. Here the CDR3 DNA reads TGTGCCAGCAGCCTTGGACAGGGCAAAGCTTTCTTT. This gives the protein CASSLGQGKAFF.

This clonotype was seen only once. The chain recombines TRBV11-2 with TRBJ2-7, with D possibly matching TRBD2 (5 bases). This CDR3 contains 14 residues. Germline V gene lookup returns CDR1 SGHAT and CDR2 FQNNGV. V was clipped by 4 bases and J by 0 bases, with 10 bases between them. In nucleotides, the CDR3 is TGTGCCAGCAGCTATAGCGTTAGCTCCTACGAGCAGTACTTC. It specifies CASSYSVSSYEQYF. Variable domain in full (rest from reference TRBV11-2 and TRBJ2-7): EAGVAQSPRYKIIEKRQSVAFWCNPISGHATLYWYQQILGQGPKLLIQFQNNGVVDDSQLPKDRFSAERLKGVDSTLKIQPAKLEDSAVYLCASSYSVSSYEQYFGPGTRLTVT.

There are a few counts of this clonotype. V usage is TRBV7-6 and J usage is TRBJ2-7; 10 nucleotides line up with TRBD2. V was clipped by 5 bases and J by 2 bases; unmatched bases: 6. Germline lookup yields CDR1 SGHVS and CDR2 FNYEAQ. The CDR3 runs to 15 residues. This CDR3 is CASSVSGRSPYEQYF. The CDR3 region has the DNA TGTGCCAGCAGCGTTAGCGGGAGGAGCCCCTACGAGCAGTACTTC. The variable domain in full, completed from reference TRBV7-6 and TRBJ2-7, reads GAGVSQSPRYKVTKRGQDVALRCDPISGHVSLYWYRQALGQGPEFLTYFNYEAQQDKSGLPNDRFSAERPEGSISTLTIQRTEQRDSAMYRCASSVSGRSPYEQYFGPGTRLTVT.

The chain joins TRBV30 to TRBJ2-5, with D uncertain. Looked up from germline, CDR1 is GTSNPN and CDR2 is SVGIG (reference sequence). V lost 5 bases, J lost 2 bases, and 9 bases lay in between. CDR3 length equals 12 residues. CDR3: CAWSIQQETQYF. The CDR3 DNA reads TGTGCCTGGTCAATACAGCAAGAGACCCAGTACTTC.

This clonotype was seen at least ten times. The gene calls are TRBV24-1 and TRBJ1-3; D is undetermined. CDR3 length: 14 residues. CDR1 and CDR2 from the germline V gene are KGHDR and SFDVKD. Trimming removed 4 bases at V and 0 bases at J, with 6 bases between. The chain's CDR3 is CATSDSRSGNTIYF. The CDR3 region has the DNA TGTGCCACCAGTGACAGCCGCTCTGGAAACACCATATATTTT.

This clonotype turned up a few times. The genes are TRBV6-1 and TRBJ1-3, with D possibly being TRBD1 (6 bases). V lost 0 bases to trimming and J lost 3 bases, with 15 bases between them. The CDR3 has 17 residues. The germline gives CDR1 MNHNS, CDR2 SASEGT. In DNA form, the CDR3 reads TGTGCCAGCAGTGAAGCTTTAGGACAGAGAAGTGGAAACACCATATATTTT. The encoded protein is CASSEALGQRSGNTIYF.

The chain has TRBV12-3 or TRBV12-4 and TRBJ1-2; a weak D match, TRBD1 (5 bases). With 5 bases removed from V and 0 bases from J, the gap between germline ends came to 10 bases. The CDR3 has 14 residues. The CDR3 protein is CASSPGNPNYGYTF. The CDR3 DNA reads TGTGCCAGCAGTCCAGGGAATCCTAACTATGGCTACACCTTC.

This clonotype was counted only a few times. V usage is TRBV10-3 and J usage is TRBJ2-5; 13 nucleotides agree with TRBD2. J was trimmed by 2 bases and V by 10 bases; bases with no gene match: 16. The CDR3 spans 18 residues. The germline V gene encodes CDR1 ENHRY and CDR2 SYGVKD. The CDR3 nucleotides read TGTGCCACCGGAGGGGACAGGGCACTAGCGGGAGGGCAAGAGACCCAGTACTTC. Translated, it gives CATGGDRALAGGQETQYF.

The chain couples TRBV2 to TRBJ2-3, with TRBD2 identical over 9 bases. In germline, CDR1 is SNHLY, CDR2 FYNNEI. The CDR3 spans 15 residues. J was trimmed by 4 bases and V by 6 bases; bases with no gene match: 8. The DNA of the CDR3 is TGTGCCAGCAGCGTAGCGGGAGCCTCCCCAGATACGCAGTATTTT. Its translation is CASSVAGASPDTQYF. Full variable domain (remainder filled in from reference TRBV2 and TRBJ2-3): EPEVTQTPSHQVTQMGQEVILRCVPISNHLYFYWYRQILGQKVEFLVSFYNNEISEKSEIFDDQFSVERPDGSNFTLKIRSTKLEDSAMYFCASSVAGASPDTQYFGPGTRLTVL.

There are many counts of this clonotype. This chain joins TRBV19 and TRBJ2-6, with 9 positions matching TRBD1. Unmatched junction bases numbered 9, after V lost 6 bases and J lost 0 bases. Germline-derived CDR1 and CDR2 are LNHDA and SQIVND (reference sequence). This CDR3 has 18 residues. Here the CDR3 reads CASSGTGWGISGANVLTF. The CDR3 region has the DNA TGTGCCAGTAGCGGGACAGGGTGGGGGATCTCTGGGGCCAACGTCCTGACTTTC.

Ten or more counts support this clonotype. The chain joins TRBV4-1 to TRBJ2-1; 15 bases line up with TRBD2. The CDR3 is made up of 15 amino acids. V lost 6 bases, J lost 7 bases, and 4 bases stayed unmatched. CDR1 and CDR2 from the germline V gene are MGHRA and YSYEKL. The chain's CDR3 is CASRTGLAGGNEQFF. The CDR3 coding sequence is TGCGCCAGCAGAACGGGACTAGCGGGAGGAAATGAGCAGTTCTTC.

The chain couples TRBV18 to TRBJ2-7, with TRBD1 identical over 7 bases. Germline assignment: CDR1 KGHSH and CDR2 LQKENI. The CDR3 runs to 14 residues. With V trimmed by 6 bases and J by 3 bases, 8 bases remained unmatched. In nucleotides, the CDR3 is TGTGCCAGCTCGCCCGACAGGGATGACTACGAGCAGTACTTC. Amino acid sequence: CASSPDRDDYEQYF.

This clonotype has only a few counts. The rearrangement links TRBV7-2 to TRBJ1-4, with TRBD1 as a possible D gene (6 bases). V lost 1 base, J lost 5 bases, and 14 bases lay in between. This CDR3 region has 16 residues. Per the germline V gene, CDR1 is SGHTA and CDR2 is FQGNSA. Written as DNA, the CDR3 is TGTGCCAGCAGCTTAGGAGCGGGAAGGGGGAATGAAAAACTGTTTTTT. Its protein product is CASSLGAGRGNEKLFF.

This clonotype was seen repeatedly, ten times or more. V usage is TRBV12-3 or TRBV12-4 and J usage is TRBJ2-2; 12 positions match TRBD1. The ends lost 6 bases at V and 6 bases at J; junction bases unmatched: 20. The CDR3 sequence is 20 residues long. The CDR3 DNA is TGTGCCAGCAGGCCCCACACCGGGACAGGGGGCATGGGTCAGCCCGGGGAGCTGTTTTTT. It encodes CASRPHTGTGGMGQPGELFF.

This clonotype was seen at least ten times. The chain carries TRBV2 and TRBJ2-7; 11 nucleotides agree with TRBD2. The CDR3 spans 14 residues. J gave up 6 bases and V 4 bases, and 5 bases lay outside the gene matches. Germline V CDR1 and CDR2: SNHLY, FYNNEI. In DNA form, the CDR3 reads TGTGCCAGCAGTGTAAGACTAGCGGGACCCGAGCAGTACTTC. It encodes CASSVRLAGPEQYF. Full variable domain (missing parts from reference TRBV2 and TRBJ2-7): EPEVTQTPSHQVTQMGQEVILRCVPISNHLYFYWYRQILGQKVEFLVSFYNNEISEKSEIFDDQFSVERPDGSNFTLKIRSTKLEDSAMYFCASSVRLAGPEQYFGPGTRLTVT.

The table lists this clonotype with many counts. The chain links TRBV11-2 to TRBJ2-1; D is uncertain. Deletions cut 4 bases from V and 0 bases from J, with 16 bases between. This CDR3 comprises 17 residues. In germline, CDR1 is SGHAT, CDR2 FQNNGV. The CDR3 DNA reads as TGTGCCAGCAGCTCCCCTTTCCCGGAGAGCTCCTACAATGAGCAGTTCTTC. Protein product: CASSSPFPESSYNEQFF.